The following is a TCR beta chain sequence with its context. Its antigen is undetermined. The data belong to a study of shared clonotypes between healthy human individuals. Study-wide results and caveats: Sequencing depth was predicted to influence how clonotypes are shared among donors. Across subsets, estimated richness was generally greater for naive than for memory populations. Sampling covered blood only; tissue repertoires likely differ.

Sequencing used immunoSEQ multiplex PCR; TCRdb keeps in-frame clones, though not all of them. The sample carries under 350,000 clones, roughly 91% recorded once. The CDR3 loop spans 15 amino acids. The J segment lost 4 bases and the V segment lost 3 bases, leaving 7 bases of the junction unmatched. Germline values: CDR1 SGHRS, CDR2 YFSETQ. The sequencing sample was made of memory CD8+ T cells sorted from blood. Subset reported: CD45RO+ cells pooled with CCR7-negative TemRA cells. V gene TRBV5-1 combines with J gene TRBJ2-7, with TRBD1 matching over 10 bases. This receptor was taken from a man aged 18 to 30 in good health. The CDR3: CASSYTRDRGYEQYF. DNA of the CDR3: TGCGCCAGCAGCTATACCCGGGACAGGGGTTACGAGCAGTACTTC.